Below, 30 T cell receptor beta chains from the same sample are listed, as sequenced in a study of cytomegalovirus exposure and HLA in healthy donors. PCR amplification relied on 60 Vbeta primers (plus 13 Jbeta primers). Data came from immunoSEQ multiplex PCR; TCRdb stores just in-frame clones and leaves some out. The sample consists of about 140,000 clones, about 82% of them appearing once. Sequencing used PBMCs. Receptors were obtained from a female donor in good health and CMV-seropositive.

CDR3 coding DNA: TGTGCCAGCAGTGAAGCGCGGTGGGTCGGGAGGGACACTGAAGCTTTCTTT. Translating gives CASSEARWVGRDTEAFF. V usage is TRBV6-1 and J usage is TRBJ1-1; D ambiguous. Per germline, CDR1 MNHNS and CDR2 SASEGT. The CDR3 is made up of 17 amino acids. The V end was cut by 0 bases, the J end by 3 bases, with 17 bases between.

The chain is built from TRBV6-6 and TRBJ1-2; D is undetermined. V gave up 3 bases and J gave up 3 bases, with 8 bases separating them. The CDR3 has 13 amino acids. From germline, CDR1 is MNHNY and CDR2 SVGAGI (reference sequence). CDR3 in DNA: TGTGCCAGCAGTTATGAGGAATACTATGGCTACACCTTC. Encoded protein: CASSYEEYYGYTF.

The chain employs TRBV19 and TRBJ1-5; 7 nucleotides align to TRBD1. This CDR3 has 14 residues. Losses at the gene ends were 6 bases for V and 5 bases for J; bases not matched to a gene: 7. Germline V gives CDR1 LNHDA, CDR2 SQIVND (reference sequence). The chain's CDR3 is CASRLGQDYQPQHF. The DNA of the CDR3 is TGTGCCAGTAGACTCGGACAGGATTATCAGCCCCAGCATTTT.

The chain links TRBV5-1 to TRBJ1-2, with 10 bases identical to TRBD1. The CDR3 length is 15 residues. Losses at the gene ends were 4 bases for V and 5 bases for J; bases not matched to a gene: 8. Germline-derived CDR1 and CDR2 are SGHRS and YFSETQ. CDR3 loop: CASSDGTGATYGYTF. The DNA for the CDR3 is TGCGCCAGCAGCGACGGGACAGGGGCGACATATGGCTACACCTTC. The entire variable domain, with the rest obtained from reference TRBV5-1 and TRBJ1-2, is as follows: KAGVTQTPRYLIKTRGQQVTLSCSPISGHRSVSWYQQTPGQGLQFLFEYFSETQRNKGNFPGRFSGRQFSNSRSEMNVSTLELGDSALYLCASSDGTGATYGYTFGSGTRLTVV.

This sequence joins TRBV7-3 and TRBJ2-1, with 7 bases lining up with TRBD1. CDR1 SGHTA and CDR2 FQGTGA come from the germline V gene. Trimming cost V 4 bases and J 5 bases; bases outside gene matches: 11. The CDR3 sequence is 16 residues long. The CDR3 loop is CASSYRSDRANNEQFF. In nucleotides, the CDR3 is TGTGCCAGCAGCTACCGGTCAGACAGGGCCAACAATGAGCAGTTCTTC.

This chain joins TRBV18 and TRBJ2-3; 8 positions match TRBD1. This CDR3 spans 14 amino acids. CDR1 and CDR2 (germline): KGHSH, LQKENI. V shed 5 bases and J 4 bases; nucleotides not matched to a gene: 5. The CDR3: CASSSQGAADTQYF. The CDR3 DNA sequence: TGTGCCAGCTCATCCCAGGGGGCTGCAGATACGCAGTATTTT.

V usage is TRBV30 and J usage is TRBJ2-3; 11 bases fit TRBD2. The CDR3 loop spans 15 amino acids. J was trimmed by 1 base and V by 3 bases; bases with no gene match: 3. Germline lookup yields CDR1 GTSNPN and CDR2 SVGIG (reference sequence). DNA of the CDR3: TGTGCCTGGAGAATTAGCGGGGGGGGCACAGATACGCAGTATTTT. This codes for CAWRISGGGTDTQYF. The full variable domain, in which reference TRBV30 and TRBJ2-3 provide the parts outside the CDR3, is SQTIHQWPATLVQPVGSPLSLECTVEGTSNPNLYWYRQAAGRGLQLLFYSVGIGQISSEVPQNLSASRPQDRQFILSSKKLLLSDSGFYLCAWRISGGGTDTQYFGPGTRLTVL.

The V call is TRBV5-8, the J call TRBJ1-5; D is possibly TRBD1 (6 bases). From germline, CDR1 is SGHTS and CDR2 YDEGEE. This CDR3 is 13 amino acids long. V shed 2 bases and J shed 7 bases, with 10 bases lying between them. The CDR3 region has the DNA TGTGCCAGCAGCTTCCAGACAGGCCAGCCCCAGCATTTT. As protein: CASSFQTGQPQHF. The entire variable domain, with the rest obtained from reference TRBV5-8 and TRBJ1-5, is as follows: EAGVTQSPTHLIKTRGQQATLRCSPISGHTSVYWYQQALGLGLQFLLWYDEGEERNRGNFPPRFSGRQFPNYSSELNVNALELEDSALYLCASSFQTGQPQHFGDGTRLSIL.

The chain has TRBV13 and TRBJ1-4; 7 nucleotides align to TRBD1. The CDR3 sequence is 13 residues long. Germline V gives CDR1 PRHDT, CDR2 FYEKMQ (reference sequence). V was clipped by 2 bases and J by 11 bases; unmatched bases: 5. Here the CDR3 DNA reads TGTGCCAGCAGCTTAAACCGGGACAGCAAACTGTTTTTT. Its protein product is CASSLNRDSKLFF.

The CDR3 is CASSEEGTAISYEQYF. CDR3 nucleotides: TGTGCCAGCAGTGAAGAAGGGACAGCGATATCTTACGAGCAGTACTTC. V is TRBV2 and J is TRBJ2-7; TRBD1 aligns across 7 bases. CDR3 length equals 16 residues. The V gene's germline CDR1 is SNHLY and CDR2 FYNNEI. V dropped 1 base and J dropped 4; count of bases not matched to a gene: 10.

The chain recombines TRBV11-2 with TRBJ2-2; D gene unclear. The CDR3 has 15 amino acids. Germline-derived CDR1 and CDR2 are SGHAT and FQNNGV. V gave up 0 bases and J gave up 4 bases, with 9 bases separating them. CDR3 sequence (DNA): TGTGCCAGCAGCTTAGATCGTCAGGTCACCGGGGAGCTGTTTTTT. Its protein is CASSLDRQVTGELFF.

The gene calls are TRBV7-2 and TRBJ2-2, with 10 bases aligning to TRBD2. Germline lookup yields CDR1 SGHTA and CDR2 FQGNSA. This CDR3 is 15 amino acids long. V gave up 10 bases and J gave up 6 bases; unmatched junction bases: 11. CDR3: CATNRKLAGAGELFF. DNA of the CDR3: TGTGCCACCAACCGGAAGCTAGCGGGAGCCGGGGAGCTGTTTTTT.

This chain links TRBV29-1 with TRBJ1-5; TRBD1 might be the D (6 bases). Trimming stripped 6 bases from V and 3 bases from J, with 15 bases between. CDR1 is SQVTM, CDR2 ANQGSEA, per germline. This CDR3 region has 14 residues. The CDR3 nucleotides are TGCAGCGTCGAAACCGGACAGCCCAATCAGCCCCAGCATTTT. Protein: CSVETGQPNQPQHF.

This clone was recorded a few times. V usage is TRBV19 and J usage is TRBJ2-1; 12 positions match TRBD1. The CDR3 has 16 residues. Losses at the gene ends were 5 bases for V and 5 bases for J; bases not matched to a gene: 7. Germline loops: CDR1 LNHDA, CDR2 SQIVND (reference sequence). This CDR3 is CASSLGGDRGHNEQFF. In DNA, the CDR3 is TGTGCCAGTAGTTTAGGCGGGGACAGGGGGCACAATGAGCAGTTCTTC.

The CDR3 nucleotides read TGTGCCAGCAATTGGCAGGAAAATCAGCCCCAGCATTTT. It translates to CASNWQENQPQHF. The chain combines TRBV6-1 with TRBJ1-5; D gene unclear. V dropped 7 bases and J dropped 4 bases, with 11 bases sitting between them. CDR3 length equals 13 residues. The germline gives CDR1 MNHNS, CDR2 SASEGT.

This clone was detected only once. The DNA for the CDR3 is TGCAGCGTTGATGCAGGGGGATACGGCTACACCTTC. Translated, it gives CSVDAGGYGYTF. The chain recombines TRBV29-1 with TRBJ1-2, with 7 bases lining up with TRBD1. V shed 3 bases and J 8 bases; nucleotides not matched to a gene: 6. The length of the CDR3 is 12 residues. CDR1 and CDR2 (germline): SQVTM, ANQGSEA.

The chain's CDR3 is CASIWTVSYNEQFF. CDR3 nucleotide sequence: TGTGCCAGCATATGGACAGTCTCCTACAATGAGCAGTTCTTC. The J gene is TRBJ2-1, the V gene TRBV6-1; D perhaps matches TRBD1 (6 bases). Germline CDR1 is MNHNS and CDR2 is SASEGT. Trimming pared 7 bases from V and 0 bases from J, leaving 10 bases between. This CDR3 region has 14 residues.

The V and J genes are TRBV7-8 and TRBJ2-5; D perhaps matches TRBD2 (7 bases). The CDR3 spans 16 residues. The germline CDR1 and CDR2 sequences are SGHVS and FQNEAQ. Trimming took 1 base from V and 4 from J, leaving 16 bases between them. The CDR3 sequence: CASSLGIGGARETQYF. CDR3 DNA: TGTGCCAGCAGCTTAGGAATTGGGGGGGCACGAGAGACCCAGTACTTC.

The gene calls are TRBV6-1 and TRBJ2-7, with 9 bases that match TRBD1. There are 16 residues in the CDR3. Trimming took 3 bases from V and 3 from J; bases not matched to a gene: 9. Germline V gene lookup returns CDR1 MNHNS and CDR2 SASEGT. CDR3 sequence reads: CASSDYPGQGLYEQYF. The DNA for the CDR3 is TGTGCCAGCAGTGACTATCCGGGACAGGGACTCTACGAGCAGTACTTC.

This clone has a handful of counts. The V call is TRBV6-1, the J call TRBJ1-1; no clear D gene. This CDR3 has 12 amino acids. CDR1 is MNHNS, CDR2 SASEGT, per germline. V was shortened by 6 bases and J by 3 bases, with 8 bases between the two germline ends. The CDR3 here is CASRVGYTEAFF. The CDR3 nucleotides are TGTGCCAGCAGAGTGGGCTACACTGAAGCTTTCTTT.

This rearrangement joins TRBV9 to TRBJ2-3, with 8 bases that match TRBD2. Germline V lookup: CDR1 SGDLS, CDR2 YYNGEE. The CDR3 sequence is 18 residues long. V lost 2 bases to trimming and J lost 4 bases; unmatched junction nucleotides: 15. The CDR3 DNA reads as TGTGCCAGCAGCGTGGGTTGGGGACTAGGAAGCGTTTCAGATACGCAGTATTTT. Encoded protein: CASSVGWGLGSVSDTQYF.

This clone was picked up one time. The chain combines TRBV6-6 with TRBJ1-1; TRBD1 aligns across 9 bases. The germline gives CDR1 MNHNY, CDR2 SVGAGI (reference sequence). Unmatched junction bases numbered 6, after V lost 4 bases and J lost 0 bases. CDR3 size: 16 residues. CDR3 DNA sequence: TGTGCCAGCAGTTCCGGGACAGGGCTAATGAACACTGAAGCTTTCTTT. It yields the protein CASSSGTGLMNTEAFF.

V gene TRBV7-2 combines with J gene TRBJ1-2; TRBD1 matches 7 bases. This CDR3 region has 14 residues. V shed 7 bases and J 4 bases; nucleotides not matched to a gene: 9. Germline lookup yields CDR1 SGHTA and CDR2 FQGNSA. The CDR3 DNA is TGTGCCAGCACCTCGACAGGGCGTCGCTATGGCTACACCTTC. It codes for CASTSTGRRYGYTF.

The chain employs TRBV5-1 and TRBJ2-5, with 8 positions matching TRBD2. CDR3 length: 16 amino acids. The germline gives CDR1 SGHRS, CDR2 YFSETQ. V was clipped by 2 bases and J by 1 base; unmatched bases: 7. CDR3 region: CASSFGSGRSQETQYF. In nucleotides, the CDR3 is TGCGCCAGCAGCTTCGGCAGCGGGAGAAGCCAAGAGACCCAGTACTTC.

V and J are TRBV6-5 and TRBJ2-5; TRBD2 matches at 13 bases. V shed 0 bases and J 5 bases; nucleotides not matched to a gene: 0. Per the germline V gene, CDR1 is MNHEY and CDR2 is SVGAGI. This CDR3 comprises 15 residues. This CDR3 is CASSYSTSGGETQYF. CDR3 nucleotide sequence: TGTGCCAGCAGTTACTCGACTAGCGGGGGGGAGACCCAGTACTTC.

This clone was seen a handful of times. V and J are TRBV28 and TRBJ2-5, with D maybe TRBD2 (5 bases). This CDR3 has 15 amino acids. Trimming stripped 4 bases from V and 2 bases from J, with 14 bases between. Per germline, CDR1 MDHEN and CDR2 SYDVKM. As DNA, the CDR3 is TGTGCCAGCAGTTCACGACTGGGGAGACAAGAGACCCAGTACTTC. This sequence encodes CASSSRLGRQETQYF. The variable domain in full, completed from reference TRBV28 and TRBJ2-5, reads DVKVTQSSRYLVKRTGEKVFLECVQDMDHENMFWYRQDPGLGLRLIYFSYDVKMKEKGDIPEGYSVSREKKERFSLILESASTNQTSMYLCASSSRLGRQETQYFGPGTRLLVL.

In this sample, this clone turned up a few times. The chain uses TRBV5-4 and TRBJ2-3, with a possible D match to TRBD1 (5 bases). The CDR3 is 15 residues long. Germline V gene lookup returns CDR1 SGHNT and CDR2 YYREEE (reference sequence). V gave up 0 bases and J gave up 1 base, with 9 bases separating them. CDR3 nucleotides: TGTGCCAGCAGCTTGGGGGGCAGGGGCACAGATACGCAGTATTTT. Translated, it gives CASSLGGRGTDTQYF. Full variable domain (missing parts from reference TRBV5-4 and TRBJ2-3): ETGVTQSPTHLIKTRGQQVTLRCSSQSGHNTVSWYQQALGQGPQFIFQYYREEENGRGNFPPRFSGLQFPNYSSELNVNALELDDSALYLCASSLGGRGTDTQYFGPGTRLTVL.

This clone was recorded once. The rearrangement uses TRBV19 and TRBJ1-1; no firm D call. Germline-derived CDR1 and CDR2 are LNHDA and SQIVND (reference sequence). This CDR3 spans 16 amino acids. V was trimmed by 1 base and J by 4 bases, leaving 16 bases between them. The CDR3 spells CASSIVSYLFITEAFF. CDR3 in DNA: TGTGCCAGTAGTATAGTGTCTTACCTATTCATCACTGAAGCTTTCTTT. Supplemented by reference TRBV19 and TRBJ1-1, the full variable domain reads DGGITQSPKYLFRKEGQNVTLSCEQNLNHDAMYWYRQDPGQGLRLIYYSQIVNDFQKGDIAEGYSVSREKKESFPLTVTSAQKNPTAFYLCASSIVSYLFITEAFFGQGTRLTVV.

This chain connects TRBV18 to TRBJ2-7, with 8 bases that match TRBD1. The CDR3 contains 14 residues. Germline loops: CDR1 KGHSH, CDR2 LQKENI. The junction had 6 bases not matched to a gene; V was cut back by 5 bases and J by 3 bases. The DNA for the CDR3 is TGTGCCAGCTCAATTGACAGGGGAAGCTACGAGCAGTACTTC. Translating gives CASSIDRGSYEQYF.

J is TRBJ2-5 and V is TRBV5-1; TRBD1 might be the D (6 bases). V was shortened by 4 bases and J by 2 bases, with 12 bases between the two germline ends. Germline loops: CDR1 SGHRS, CDR2 YFSETQ. The CDR3 runs to 14 residues. The CDR3 sequence is CASSTGQIQETQYF. The CDR3 DNA reads as TGCGCCAGCAGCACAGGACAGATACAAGAGACCCAGTACTTC.